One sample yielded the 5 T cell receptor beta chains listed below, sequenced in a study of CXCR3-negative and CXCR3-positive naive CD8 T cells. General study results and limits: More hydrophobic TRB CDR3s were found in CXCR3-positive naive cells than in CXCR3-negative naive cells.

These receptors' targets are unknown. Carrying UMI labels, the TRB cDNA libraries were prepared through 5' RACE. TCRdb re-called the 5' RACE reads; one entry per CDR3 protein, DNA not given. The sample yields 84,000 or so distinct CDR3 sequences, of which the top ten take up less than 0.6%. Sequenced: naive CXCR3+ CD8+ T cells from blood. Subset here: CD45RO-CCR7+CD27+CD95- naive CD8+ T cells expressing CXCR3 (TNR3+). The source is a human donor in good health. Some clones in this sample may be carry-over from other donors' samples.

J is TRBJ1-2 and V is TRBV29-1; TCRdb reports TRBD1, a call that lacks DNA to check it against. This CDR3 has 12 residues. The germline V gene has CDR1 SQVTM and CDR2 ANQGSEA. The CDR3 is CSVESRGGGYTF.

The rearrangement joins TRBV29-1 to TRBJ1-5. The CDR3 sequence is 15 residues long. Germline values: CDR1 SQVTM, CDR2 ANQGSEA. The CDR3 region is CSVRNKDRSNQPQHF.

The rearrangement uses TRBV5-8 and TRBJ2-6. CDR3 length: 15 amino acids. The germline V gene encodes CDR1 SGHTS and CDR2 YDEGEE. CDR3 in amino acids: CASSLGASGANVLTF.

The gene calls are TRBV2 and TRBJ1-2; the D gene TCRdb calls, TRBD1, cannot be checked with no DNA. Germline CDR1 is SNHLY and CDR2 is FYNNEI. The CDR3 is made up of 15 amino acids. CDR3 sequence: CASSAGTGKSYGYTF. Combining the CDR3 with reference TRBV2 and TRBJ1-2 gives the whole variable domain EPEVTQTPSHQVTQMGQEVILRCVPISNHLYFYWYRQILGQKVEFLVSFYNNEISEKSEIFDDQFSVERPDGSNFTLKIRSTKLEDSAMYFCASSAGTGKSYGYTFGSGTRLTVV.

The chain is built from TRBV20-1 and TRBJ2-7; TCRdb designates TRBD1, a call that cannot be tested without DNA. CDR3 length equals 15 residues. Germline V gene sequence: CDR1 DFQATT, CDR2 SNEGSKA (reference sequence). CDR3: CSAYIQGQSSYEQYF.